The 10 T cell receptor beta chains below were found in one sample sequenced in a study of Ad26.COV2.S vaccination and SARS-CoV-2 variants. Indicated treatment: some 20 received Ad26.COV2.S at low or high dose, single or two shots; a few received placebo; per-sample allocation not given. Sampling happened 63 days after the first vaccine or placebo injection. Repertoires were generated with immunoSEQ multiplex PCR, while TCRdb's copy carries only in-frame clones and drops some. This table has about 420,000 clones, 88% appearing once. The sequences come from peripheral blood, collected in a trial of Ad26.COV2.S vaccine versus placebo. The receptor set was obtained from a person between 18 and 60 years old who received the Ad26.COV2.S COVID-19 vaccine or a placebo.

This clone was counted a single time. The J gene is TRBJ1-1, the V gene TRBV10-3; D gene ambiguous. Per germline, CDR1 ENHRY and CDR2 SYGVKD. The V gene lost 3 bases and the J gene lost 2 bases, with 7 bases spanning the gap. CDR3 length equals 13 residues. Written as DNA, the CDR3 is TGTGCCATCAGTGATGACACCAACACTGAAGCTTTCTTT. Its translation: CAISDDTNTEAFF.

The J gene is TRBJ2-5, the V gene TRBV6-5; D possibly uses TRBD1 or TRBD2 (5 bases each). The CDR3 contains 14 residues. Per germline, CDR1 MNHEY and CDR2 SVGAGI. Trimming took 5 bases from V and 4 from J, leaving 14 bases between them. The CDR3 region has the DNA TGTGCCAGCAGTCCCCAGGGACCTGTAGAGACCCAGTACTTC. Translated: CASSPQGPVETQYF.

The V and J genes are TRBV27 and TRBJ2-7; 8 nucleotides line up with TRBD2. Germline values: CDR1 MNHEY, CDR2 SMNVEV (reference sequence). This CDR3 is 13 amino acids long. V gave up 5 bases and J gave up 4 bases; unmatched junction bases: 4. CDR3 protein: CASSPSGGYEQYF. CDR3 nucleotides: TGTGCCAGCAGTCCAAGCGGGGGATACGAGCAGTACTTC.

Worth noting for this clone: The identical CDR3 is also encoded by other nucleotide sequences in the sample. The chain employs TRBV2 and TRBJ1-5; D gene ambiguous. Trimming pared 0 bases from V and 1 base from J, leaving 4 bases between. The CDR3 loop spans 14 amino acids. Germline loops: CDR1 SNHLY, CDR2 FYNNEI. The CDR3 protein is CASSEAGSNQPQHF. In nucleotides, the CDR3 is TGTGCCAGCAGTGAAGCAGGAAGCAATCAGCCCCAGCATTTT.

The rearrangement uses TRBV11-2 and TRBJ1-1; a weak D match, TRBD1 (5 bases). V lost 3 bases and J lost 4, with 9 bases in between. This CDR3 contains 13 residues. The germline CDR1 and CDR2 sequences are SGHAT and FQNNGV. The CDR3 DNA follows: TGTGCCAGCAGCTTGAGGGGAGGCACTGAAGCTTTCTTT. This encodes CASSLRGGTEAFF.

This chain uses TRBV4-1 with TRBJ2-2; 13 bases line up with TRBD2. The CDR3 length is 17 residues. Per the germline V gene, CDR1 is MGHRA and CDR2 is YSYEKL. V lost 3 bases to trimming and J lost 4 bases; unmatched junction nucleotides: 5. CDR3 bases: TGCGCCAGCAGCCACGTACTAGCGGGGGGGCGCACCGGGGAGCTGTTTTTT. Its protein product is CASSHVLAGGRTGELFF.

CDR3 amino acids: CASSWGNTIYF. The DNA for the CDR3 is TGCGCCAGCAGCTGGGGAAACACCATATATTTT. The J gene is TRBJ1-3, the V gene TRBV5-1, with D hard to call. Trimming stripped 3 bases from V and 4 bases from J, with 2 bases between. Germline assignment: CDR1 SGHRS and CDR2 YFSETQ. This CDR3 contains 11 residues.

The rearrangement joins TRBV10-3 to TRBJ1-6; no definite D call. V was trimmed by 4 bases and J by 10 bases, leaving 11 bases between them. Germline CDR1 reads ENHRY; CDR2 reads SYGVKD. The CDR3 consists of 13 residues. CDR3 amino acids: CAISAGEASPLHF. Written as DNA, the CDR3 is TGTGCCATCAGTGCTGGGGAGGCATCACCCCTCCACTTT.

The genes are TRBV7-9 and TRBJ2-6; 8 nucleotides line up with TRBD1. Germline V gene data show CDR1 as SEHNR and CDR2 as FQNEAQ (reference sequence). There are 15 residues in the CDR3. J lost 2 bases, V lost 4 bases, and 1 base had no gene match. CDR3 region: CASSSRGPGANVLTF. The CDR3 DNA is TGTGCCAGCAGCTCCAGGGGGCCTGGGGCCAACGTCCTGACTTTC. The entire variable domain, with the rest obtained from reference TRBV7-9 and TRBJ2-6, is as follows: DTGVSQNPRHKITKRGQNVTFRCDPISEHNRLYWYRQTLGQGPEFLTYFQNEAQLEKSRLLSDRFSAERPKGSFSTLEIQRTEQGDSAMYLCASSSRGPGANVLTFGAGSRLTVL.

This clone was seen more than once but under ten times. CDR3 in DNA: TGTGCCAGCAGTTCGGGACAGTCATATGGCTACACCTTC. This gives the protein CASSSGQSYGYTF. V and J are TRBV28 and TRBJ1-2; 7 nucleotides line up with TRBD1. The CDR3 is made up of 13 amino acids. The V gene end was trimmed by 4 bases and the J gene end by 5 bases; junction bases not matched to a gene: 4. Germline CDR1 reads MDHEN; CDR2 reads SYDVKM.